Below, 10 T cell receptor beta chains from the same sample are listed, as sequenced in a study of T cell responses to AZD1222 COVID-19 vaccine. Some clones are missing from TCRdb's copy, which holds only in-frame ones; the method was immunoSEQ multiplex PCR. The sample consists of some 130,000 clones, approximately 91% of them appearing once. The sequences come from peripheral blood, collected 28 days after the second AZD1222 dose. The source of these receptors is an adult who received the AZD1222 COVID-19 vaccine.

The gene calls are TRBV28 and TRBJ2-7; 7 nucleotides align to TRBD2. V dropped 3 bases and J dropped 5; count of bases not matched to a gene: 10. This CDR3 is built from 15 residues. Germline CDR1 reads MDHEN; CDR2 reads SYDVKM. In DNA, the CDR3 is TGTGCCAGCAGTTTCCTCGGCGGGAGTCCCCACGAGCAGTACTTC. Protein product: CASSFLGGSPHEQYF.

This sequence joins TRBV4-3 and TRBJ1-2, with 7 bases matching TRBD1. Germline CDR1 and CDR2: LGHNA and YSLEER. The CDR3 is made up of 14 amino acids. J lost 4 bases, V lost 1 base, and 3 bases had no gene match. In DNA, the CDR3 is TGCGCCAGCAGCCAAGTTACAGGGGCCTATGGCTACACCTTC. Amino acid sequence: CASSQVTGAYGYTF.

The chain employs TRBV5-4 and TRBJ2-5; TRBD1 aligns across 7 bases. With 1 base clipped from V and 4 bases from J, the junction kept 1 base outside the gene matches. Germline lookup yields CDR1 SGHNT and CDR2 YYREEE (reference sequence). This CDR3 region has 13 residues. CDR3: CASSLRGPETQYF. CDR3 in DNA: TGTGCCAGCAGCTTGAGGGGGCCAGAGACCCAGTACTTC.

The rearrangement joins TRBV2 to TRBJ1-2; D not resolved. CDR1 and CDR2 from the germline V gene are SNHLY and FYNNEI. The CDR3 covers 14 residues. V lost 3 bases, J lost 8 bases, and 16 bases lay in between. CDR3 coding DNA: TGTGCCAGCAGTGACGTAAACCCCTGGGAAGGCTACACCTTC. Protein sequence: CASSDVNPWEGYTF.

V gene TRBV4-3 combines with J gene TRBJ1-4; tentative D call: TRBD1 (5 bases). Trimming took 1 base from V and 7 from J, leaving 16 bases between them. CDR1 is LGHNA and CDR2 is YSLEER in the germline V gene. The CDR3 is 16 residues long. The CDR3 sequence is CASSQAPGLVGEKLFF. DNA for the CDR3: TGCGCCAGCAGCCAAGCCCCGGGGCTGGTAGGTGAAAAACTGTTTTTT.

This clone appeared a few times. V is TRBV2 and J is TRBJ1-1; no firm D call. Germline CDR1 is SNHLY and CDR2 is FYNNEI. The CDR3 loop spans 13 amino acids. The V end lost 5 bases, the J end lost 1 base, and 8 bases lay between the germline ends. The chain's CDR3 is CASSTDQNTEAFF. The CDR3 DNA follows: TGTGCCAGCAGTACCGACCAGAACACTGAAGCTTTCTTT.

The rearrangement joins TRBV7-3 to TRBJ2-3, with D possibly matching TRBD2 (5 bases). This CDR3 comprises 16 residues. Per the germline V gene, CDR1 is SGHTA and CDR2 is FQGTGA. V was cut by 3 bases and J by 1 base, with 14 bases left in between. CDR3 loop: CASSFREAGGTDTQYF. In nucleotides, the CDR3 is TGTGCCAGCAGCTTCCGGGAAGCCGGTGGCACAGATACGCAGTATTTT.

V usage is TRBV5-1 and J usage is TRBJ1-4; D possibly corresponds to TRBD1 (6 bases). The V gene lost 2 bases and the J gene lost 4 bases, with 9 bases spanning the gap. The CDR3 has 14 amino acids. CDR1 SGHRS and CDR2 YFSETQ come from the germline V gene. CDR3 residues: CASSFTGNNEKLFF. CDR3 nucleotide sequence: TGCGCCAGCAGCTTTACAGGGAATAATGAAAAACTGTTTTTT.

The chain employs TRBV5-1 and TRBJ2-7; tentative D call: TRBD2 (6 bases). CDR1 and CDR2 (germline): SGHRS, YFSETQ. The CDR3 is made up of 15 amino acids. V lost 0 bases to trimming and J lost 7 bases, with 17 bases between them. CDR3 bases: TGCGCCAGCAGCTTGGCCGACGGGAGAACGATTGAGCAGTACTTC. Its translation is CASSLADGRTIEQYF.

The chain links TRBV4-3 to TRBJ1-2; 7 nucleotides agree with TRBD1. The germline V gene has CDR1 LGHNA and CDR2 YSLEER. The CDR3 length is 13 residues. J lost 8 bases, V lost 3 bases, and 6 bases had no gene match. This chain's CDR3 is CASSHTGAGGYTF. The CDR3 DNA reads TGCGCCAGCAGCCACACAGGGGCGGGAGGCTACACCTTC.